One T cell receptor beta chain is described in this entry. The germline gives CDR1 WSHSY, CDR2 SAAADI. The J segment lost 2 bases and the V segment lost 7 bases, leaving 7 bases of the junction unmatched. CDR3 length: 17 amino acids. This record belongs to a study of cytomegalovirus exposure and HLA in healthy donors. Study overall: Unique TCR beta sequences numbering approximately 120 million came from some 200 million T cells in an earlier analysis.

Primers for the PCR totalled 60 Vbeta and 13 Jbeta. Profiled with immunoSEQ multiplex PCR; TCRdb holds only in-frame clones, not every one. The sample has 150,000 or so clones; 84% are singletons. The chain links TRBV10-2 to TRBJ2-5; 16 bases are a match to TRBD2. Sequenced: PBMCs. This TCR was recovered from a man aged 50-60 years in good health and CMV-seropositive. CDR3 loop: CASIGTSGGAGQETQYF. CDR3 sequence (DNA): TGCGCCAGCATTGGGACTAGCGGGGGGGCCGGGCAAGAGACCCAGTACTTC.